The 24 T cell receptor beta chains below come from one sample, sequenced in a study of OX40 agonist ivuxolimab in advanced cancers. Library prep was done by the immunoSEQ multiplex PCR assay. This immuneACCESS table, as held by TCRdb, lists in-frame sequences with V and J called but not all clones. Of the missing ones, under half trace to an unresolved V gene in checked studies; the others have no known cause. In all, the sample holds under 85,000 clones, and 65% to 90% of those were seen once. 1.5% to 2% of the sample lies in the top ten. Here the sequenced sample was CD4+ or CD8+ T cells sorted from blood, taken in a trial of the OX40 agonist ivuxolimab. The receptors stem from an adult with an advanced solid tumor such as melanoma, head and neck, liver or kidney cancer.

The genes are TRBV4-1 and TRBJ2-7, with 9 bases fitting TRBD1. Germline V lookup: CDR1 MGHRA, CDR2 YSYEKL. The V gene end was trimmed by 2 bases and the J gene end by 7 bases; junction bases not matched to a gene: 15. The length of the CDR3 is 17 residues. The CDR3 spells CASSQNPGQGIKEEQYF. The CDR3, as DNA: TGCGCCAGCAGCCAAAACCCCGGACAGGGGATTAAAGAGGAGCAGTACTTC.

A single count supports this clone. The V call is TRBV27, the J call TRBJ1-2; D is uncertain. Germline V gene lookup returns CDR1 MNHEY and CDR2 SMNVEV (reference sequence). Trimming removed 6 bases at V and 2 bases at J, with 13 bases between. This CDR3 region has 14 residues. CDR3 nucleotides: TGTGCCAGCAGCTTCTCCTCTAACAACTATGGCTACACCTTC. Protein sequence: CASSFSSNNYGYTF.

The genes are TRBV5-6 and TRBJ2-5; D uncertain. V was cut by 2 bases and J by 5 bases, with 4 bases left in between. CDR1 and CDR2 (germline): SGHDT, YYEEEE. This CDR3 has 11 amino acids. CDR3 loop: CASSFKETQYF. DNA of the CDR3: TGTGCCAGCAGCTTCAAGGAGACCCAGTACTTC.

The CDR3: CASSLRGGSPYEQYF. For the CDR3, the DNA is TGTGCCAGCAGCCTGCGCGGGGGCTCTCCTTACGAGCAGTACTTC. The chain combines TRBV7-2 with TRBJ2-7; D possibly corresponds to TRBD2 (7 bases). Germline CDR1 is SGHTA and CDR2 is FQGNSA. The CDR3 sequence is 15 residues long. V was shortened by 5 bases and J by 4 bases, with 18 bases between the two germline ends.

The rearrangement joins TRBV15 to TRBJ2-7; TRBD2 is a possible D gene (6 bases). The V and J ends lost 0 bases and 7 bases respectively, with 13 bases between them. The CDR3 is 14 residues long. The germline V gene has CDR1 LNHNV and CDR2 YYDKDF (reference sequence). CDR3 amino acids: CATSRDWAGREQYF. CDR3 sequence (DNA): TGTGCCACCAGCAGAGATTGGGCAGGGAGGGAGCAGTACTTC.

The chain links TRBV18 to TRBJ2-1; D is unclear. Germline CDR1 reads KGHSH; CDR2 reads LQKENI. The CDR3 loop spans 15 amino acids. V was shortened by 3 bases and J by 5 bases, with 14 bases between the two germline ends. The CDR3 region has the DNA TGTGCCAGCTCACCCCACGCACCTCCGGACAATGAGCAGTTCTTC. This gives the protein CASSPHAPPDNEQFF.

Only one count was recorded for this clone. The V gene is TRBV7-8, the J gene TRBJ2-5; 8 bases are a match to TRBD2. Losses at the gene ends were 4 bases for V and 3 bases for J; bases not matched to a gene: 4. CDR3 size: 14 residues. CDR1 and CDR2 (germline): SGHVS, FQNEAQ. The CDR3 DNA sequence: TGTGCCAGCAGCTCCGGACTAGCAGAAGAGACCCAGTACTTC. Protein sequence: CASSSGLAEETQYF.

The chain carries TRBV7-9 and TRBJ1-3, with a possible D match to TRBD1 (5 bases). In germline, CDR1 is SEHNR, CDR2 FQNEAQ (reference sequence). Trimming shortened V by 5 bases and J by 0 bases, and 14 bases separated the two germline ends. CDR3 size: 16 residues. The CDR3 nucleotides are TGTGCCAGCAGCGCCCATACGGGGACCTCTGGAAACACCATATATTTT. Its protein product is CASSAHTGTSGNTIYF.

The rearrangement links TRBV6-5 to TRBJ2-7; D is possibly TRBD1 (5 bases). CDR1 and CDR2 from the germline V gene are MNHEY and SVGAGI. The CDR3 has 16 residues. The V gene lost 2 bases and the J gene lost 0 bases, with 14 bases spanning the gap. The CDR3: CASSYKAAGYSYEQYF. The CDR3 nucleotides read TGTGCCAGCAGTTACAAGGCGGCAGGGTACTCCTACGAGCAGTACTTC.

The V gene is TRBV5-1, the J gene TRBJ2-1; D is uncertain. Deletions cut 0 bases from V and 10 bases from J, with 14 bases between. The CDR3 is 14 amino acids. The germline CDR1 and CDR2 sequences are SGHRS and YFSETQ. The CDR3 here is CASSLGSSAGEQFF. DNA for the CDR3: TGCGCCAGCAGCTTGGGGAGCTCTGCAGGAGAGCAGTTCTTC.

About this clone itself: This sample includes further DNA sequences coding for the same CDR3. This rearrangement joins TRBV5-8 to TRBJ1-4; D is uncertain. The CDR3 sequence is 14 residues long. CDR1 SGHTS and CDR2 YDEGEE come from the germline V gene. Trimming removed 0 bases at V and 5 bases at J, with 8 bases between. The CDR3 region is CASSLGQKNEKLFF. In DNA, the CDR3 is TGTGCCAGCAGCTTGGGGCAGAAGAATGAAAAACTGTTTTTT. The full variable domain, rest sourced from reference TRBV5-8 and TRBJ1-4, is EAGVTQSPTHLIKTRGQQATLRCSPISGHTSVYWYQQALGLGLQFLLWYDEGEERNRGNFPPRFSGRQFPNYSSELNVNALELEDSALYLCASSLGQKNEKLFFGSGTQLSVL.

This chain connects TRBV19 to TRBJ2-5; a possible D gene is TRBD2 (6 bases). Per the germline V gene, CDR1 is LNHDA and CDR2 is SQIVND (reference sequence). The CDR3 sequence is 14 residues long. V was clipped by 9 bases and J by 5 bases, with 19 bases between them. The chain's CDR3 is CASHSPGVRETQYF. The CDR3 nucleotides read TGTGCCAGCCATTCCCCGGGAGTCCGGGAGACCCAGTACTTC.

The chain carries TRBV4-2 and TRBJ2-1; D is undetermined. The CDR3 consists of 15 residues. Germline V lookup: CDR1 LGHNA, CDR2 YNFKEQ. V was trimmed by 2 bases and J by 0 bases, leaving 8 bases between them. CDR3 nucleotide sequence: TGTGCCAGCAGCCAAACAGCCGTCTCCTACAATGAGCAGTTCTTC. Translation: CASSQTAVSYNEQFF.

This chain links TRBV5-1 with TRBJ2-5; 10 bases are shared with TRBD1. CDR3 length: 15 residues. The germline gives CDR1 SGHRS, CDR2 YFSETQ. V was pared by 5 bases and J by 5 bases, with 9 bases of the junction left unmatched. In DNA, the CDR3 is TGCGCCAGCAGGGCCGGGACAGGGGTCGAGGAGACCCAGTACTTC. This encodes CASRAGTGVEETQYF.

The CDR3 region has the DNA TGCGCCAGCAGCCTGGGGGGGACTAGCGGGAACACCGGGGAGCTGTTTTTT. Amino acid sequence: CASSLGGTSGNTGELFF. V is TRBV5-1 and J is TRBJ2-2; 11 bases are a match to TRBD2. Germline lookup yields CDR1 SGHRS and CDR2 YFSETQ. After removal of 4 bases from V and 1 base from J, the junction contained 6 bases not matched to a gene. This CDR3 comprises 17 residues.

This chain uses TRBV11-3 with TRBJ2-7; TRBD2 is a possible D gene (6 bases). The CDR3 length is 14 residues. Germline lookup yields CDR1 SGHNT and CDR2 YENEEA. Trimming stripped 1 base from V and 7 bases from J, with 14 bases between. The CDR3 nucleotides read TGTGCCAGCAGCTTAGGATCTGAGGCGGGGGAGCAGTACTTC. Its protein product is CASSLGSEAGEQYF.

The J gene is TRBJ2-2, the V gene TRBV11-3, with a possible D match to TRBD1 (5 bases). This CDR3 region has 17 residues. Germline CDR1 SGHNT, CDR2 YENEEA. V gave up 2 bases and J gave up 0 bases, with 13 bases separating them. CDR3 sequence reads: CASSLFSTGSNTGELFF. The CDR3 DNA follows: TGTGCCAGCAGCTTATTCAGTACAGGATCGAACACCGGGGAGCTGTTTTTT.

This chain connects TRBV11-2 to TRBJ2-7; D is ambiguous. Trimming left V 1 base short and J 7 bases short, with 14 bases between. The CDR3 loop spans 14 amino acids. Germline loops: CDR1 SGHAT, CDR2 FQNNGV. The CDR3 region is CASSLASLTDEQYF. The CDR3 bases are TGTGCCAGCAGCTTAGCCTCCCTTACTGATGAGCAGTACTTC.

CDR3 DNA: TGTGCCAGCAGTGAATTAGCGGGGGGCTACAATGAGCAGTTCTTC. The encoded protein is CASSELAGGYNEQFF. The V call is TRBV2, the J call TRBJ2-1, with TRBD2 matching over 10 bases. The J segment lost 3 bases and the V segment lost 2 bases, leaving 1 base of the junction unmatched. This CDR3 comprises 15 residues. Looked up from germline, CDR1 is SNHLY and CDR2 is FYNNEI.

The rearrangement joins TRBV11-3 to TRBJ2-6, with a possible D match to TRBD1 (5 bases). V shed 3 bases and J shed 2 bases, with 8 bases lying between them. CDR1 SGHNT and CDR2 YENEEA come from the germline V gene. The CDR3 consists of 15 residues. The CDR3: CASSFSGTGANVLTF. The CDR3 coding sequence is TGTGCCAGCAGCTTTTCAGGGACTGGGGCCAACGTCCTGACTTTC.

Written as DNA, the CDR3 is TGTGCCAGCAGTCGGTCGGGGGCGAACACCGGGGAGCTGTTTTTT. Translation: CASSRSGANTGELFF. J is TRBJ2-2 and V is TRBV28; D may be TRBD2 (6 bases). Germline loops: CDR1 MDHEN, CDR2 SYDVKM. The CDR3 runs to 15 residues. V lost 5 bases and J lost 0, with 10 bases in between. The whole variable domain, filled in from reference TRBV28 and TRBJ2-2, reads DVKVTQSSRYLVKRTGEKVFLECVQDMDHENMFWYRQDPGLGLRLIYFSYDVKMKEKGDIPEGYSVSREKKERFSLILESASTNQTSMYLCASSRSGANTGELFFGEGSRLTVL.

The rearrangement joins TRBV6-1 to TRBJ2-3, with no clear D. CDR3 length equals 13 residues. CDR1 and CDR2 (germline): MNHNS, SASEGT. Trimming removed 4 bases from V and 3 bases from J, with 8 bases in between. The CDR3 spells CASSGWGTDTQYF. Written as DNA, the CDR3 is TGTGCCAGCAGTGGTTGGGGAACAGATACGCAGTATTTT.

The V call is TRBV27, the J call TRBJ2-1; a weak D match, TRBD1 (6 bases). Trimming shortened V by 5 bases and J by 0 bases, and 14 bases separated the two germline ends. CDR3 length: 16 residues. CDR1 MNHEY and CDR2 SMNVEV come from the germline V gene (reference sequence). The CDR3 DNA sequence: TGTGCCAGCAGTCCAGGGGTTTTGGGCTCCTACAATGAGCAGTTCTTC. Translation: CASSPGVLGSYNEQFF.

The V and J genes are TRBV28 and TRBJ2-1; 7 bases are shared with TRBD2. This CDR3 has 16 amino acids. V trimming: 4 bases; J trimming: 4 bases; junction bases outside the gene matches: 10. Germline values: CDR1 MDHEN, CDR2 SYDVKM. This chain's CDR3 is CASSSHHIAGYNEQFF. For the CDR3, the DNA is TGTGCCAGCAGTTCCCACCACATAGCGGGTTACAATGAGCAGTTCTTC.